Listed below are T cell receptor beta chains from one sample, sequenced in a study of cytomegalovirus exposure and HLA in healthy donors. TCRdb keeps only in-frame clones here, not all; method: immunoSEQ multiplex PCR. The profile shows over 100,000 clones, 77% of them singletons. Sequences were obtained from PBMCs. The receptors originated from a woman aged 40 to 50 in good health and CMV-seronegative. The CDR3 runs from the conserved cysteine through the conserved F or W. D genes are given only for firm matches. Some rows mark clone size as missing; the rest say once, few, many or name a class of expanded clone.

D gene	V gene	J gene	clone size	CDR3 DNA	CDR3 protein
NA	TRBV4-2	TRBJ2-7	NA	TGTGCCAGCAGCCAGGGCAGGGGGGACCCTAACGAGCAGTACTTC	CASSQGRGDPNEQYF
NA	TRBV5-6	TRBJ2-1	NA	TGTGCCAGCAGCTTGGTGGCCTCAGGGCTCTCCTACAATGAGCAGTTCTTC	CASSLVASGLSYNEQFF
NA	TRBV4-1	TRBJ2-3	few	TGCGCCAGCAGCCAACCGAACAGAGCCAGGGATACGCAGTATTTT	CASSQPNRARDTQYF
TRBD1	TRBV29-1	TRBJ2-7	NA	TGCAGCGCCGAGGGGACAGGGGGCTACGAGCAGTACTTC	CSAEGTGGYEQYF
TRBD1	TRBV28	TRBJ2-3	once	TGTGCCAGCAGTTCCCCGACAGGGGGCTACACAGATACGCAGTATTTT	CASSSPTGGYTDTQYF
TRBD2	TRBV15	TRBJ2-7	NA	TGTGCCACCAGCAAAGCTCTAGCGGGCTACGAGCAGTACTTC	CATSKALAGYEQYF
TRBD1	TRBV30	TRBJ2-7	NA	TGTGCCTGGGACAGGGGGCTATCCTACGAGCAGTACTTC	CAWDRGLSYEQYF
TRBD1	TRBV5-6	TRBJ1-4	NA	TGTGCCAGCAGCTTGGGAGGACAGGCAACTAATGAAAAACTGTTTTTT	CASSLGGQATNEKLFF
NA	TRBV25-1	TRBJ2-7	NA	TGTGCCAGCAGCCCCGGAGGGAGAGACGAGCAGTACTTC	CASSPGGRDEQYF
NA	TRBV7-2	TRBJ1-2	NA	TGTGCCAGCAGCTTAAGGTCGGCAGGGTCGCCCTATGGCTACACCTTC	CASSLRSAGSPYGYTF
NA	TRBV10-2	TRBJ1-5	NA	TGCGCCAGCAGTGCGAGGAGCATCCGGGGTTATAGCAATCAGCCCCAGCATTTT	CASSARSIRGYSNQPQHF
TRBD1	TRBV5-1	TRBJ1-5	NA	TGCGCCAGCAGCTTGTCAGGGACAGGGGGTCAGCCCCAGCATTTT	CASSLSGTGGQPQHF
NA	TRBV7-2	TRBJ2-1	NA	TGTGCCAGCAGCGTCAGGATAAGGACATCAATATCCGAGCAGTTCTTC	CASSVRIRTSISEQFF
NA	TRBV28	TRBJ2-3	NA	TGTGCCAGCAGACTACAGGGAATTCCCAGGGATACGCAGTATTTT	CASRLQGIPRDTQYF
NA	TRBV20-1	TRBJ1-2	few	TGCAGTGCCCCCCTGGAGGGTGGCTACACCTTC	CSAPLEGGYTF
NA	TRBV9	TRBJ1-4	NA	TGTGCCAGCAGCGCAGGACACTCGACCTGGGAAAAACTGTTTTTT	CASSAGHSTWEKLFF
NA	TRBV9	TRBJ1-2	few	TGTGCCAGCAGCGCGGATCGGAGGGGTAATGGCTACACCTTC	CASSADRRGNGYTF
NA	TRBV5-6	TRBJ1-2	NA	TGTGCCAGCAGCTTAAGGGGGAACTATGGCTACACCTTC	CASSLRGNYGYTF
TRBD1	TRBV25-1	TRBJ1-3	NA	TGTGCCAGCAGCCCCCAGGGGGGATTTGGAAACACCATATATTTT	CASSPQGGFGNTIYF
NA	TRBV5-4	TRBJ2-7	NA	TGTGCCAGCAGCCTGGCCGGGAGCGAGCAGTACTTC	CASSLAGSEQYF
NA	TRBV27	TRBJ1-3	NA	TGTGCCAGCAGTTCCCAGGTGGGAAACACCATATATTTT	CASSSQVGNTIYF
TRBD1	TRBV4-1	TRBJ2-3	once	TGCGCCAGCAGCACGGGACAGGGGATCACAGATACGCAGTATTTT	CASSTGQGITDTQYF
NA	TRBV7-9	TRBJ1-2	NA	TGTGCCAGCAGCTTAGTCGAACAGGGCTTGGGCTACACCTTC	CASSLVEQGLGYTF
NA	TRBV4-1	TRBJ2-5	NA	TGCGCCAGCAGCCAAGGCCACAGGCAAGAGACCCAGTACTTC	CASSQGHRQETQYF
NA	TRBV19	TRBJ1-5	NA	TGTGCCAGTAGTATACCCCGCCTCAGCAGGGGAGGCAATCAGCCCCAGCATTTT	CASSIPRLSRGGNQPQHF
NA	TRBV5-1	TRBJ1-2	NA	TGCGCCAGCAGCTTGGAAGGAGGTTGGGGTGAGGGCTACACCTTC	CASSLEGGWGEGYTF
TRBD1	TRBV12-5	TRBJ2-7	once	TGTGCTAGTGGTTTGGTACAAGGACAGGGGACCTACGAGCAGTACTTC	CASGLVQGQGTYEQYF
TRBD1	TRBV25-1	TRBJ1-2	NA	TGTGCCAGCAGTGCCTCCGGGACAGGTTATGGCTACACCTTC	CASSASGTGYGYTF
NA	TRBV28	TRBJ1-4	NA	TGTGCCAGCAGTCTCAATGGGGCAGGCAATGAAAAACTGTTTTTT	CASSLNGAGNEKLFF
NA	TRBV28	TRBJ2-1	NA	TGTGCCAGCAGGACATACAATGAGCAGTTCTTC	CASRTYNEQFF
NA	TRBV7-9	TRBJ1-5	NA	TGTGCCAGCAGCTTACCGAATCAGCCCCAGCATTTT	CASSLPNQPQHF
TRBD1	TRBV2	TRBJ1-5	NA	TGTGCCAGCAGCACCGGGACAGGGAATCAGCCCCAGCATTTT	CASSTGTGNQPQHF
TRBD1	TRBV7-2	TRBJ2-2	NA	TGTGCCAGCAGCTCAGCGGGACAGGGATGGTCCGGGGAGCTGTTTTTT	CASSSAGQGWSGELFF
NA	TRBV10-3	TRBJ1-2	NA	TGTGCCATCAGTGAACAGTATCAGGGCTTTGGCTACACCTTC	CAISEQYQGFGYTF
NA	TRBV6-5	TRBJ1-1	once	TGTGCCAGCAGTTTTTCACAGATGCTGAACACTGAAGCTTTCTTT	CASSFSQMLNTEAFF
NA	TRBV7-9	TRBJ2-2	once	TGTGCCAGCAGCTCGTACACGAACACCGGGGAGCTGTTTTTT	CASSSYTNTGELFF
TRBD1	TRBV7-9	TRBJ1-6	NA	TGTGCCAGCAGCCAACCGGGACAGCTAAATTCACCCCTCCACTTT	CASSQPGQLNSPLHF
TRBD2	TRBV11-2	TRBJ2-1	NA	TGTGCCAGCAGCTTACGGGAGCGGGGGGCCTACAATGAGCAGTTCTTC	CASSLRERGAYNEQFF
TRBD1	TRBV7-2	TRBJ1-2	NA	TGTGCCAGCAGCCCTGGGACAGGGAAAGGGGGTGGCTATGGCTACACCTTC	CASSPGTGKGGGYGYTF
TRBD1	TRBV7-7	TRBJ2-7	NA	TGTGCCAGCAGCTTAAGCATTGGGACAGGGAGGAACGAGCAGTACTTC	CASSLSIGTGRNEQYF
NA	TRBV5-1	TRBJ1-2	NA	TGCGCCAGCAGCTCGGGTGATGGCTACACCTTC	CASSSGDGYTF